Included here is one TCR beta chain sequence, with context. At one end the junction does not follow the germline gene, possibly because of a read error. This entry comes from a study of type 1 and type 2 diabetes patients. Amplification started from genomic DNA. Amplification of the beta chain CDR3 used 30 forward and 13 reverse multiplex primers. Via MiXCR, TCRdb re-called the multiplex PCR reads, giving one row per CDR3 protein. The sample gives a few hundred thousand distinct CDR3 sequences, over 45% of which show up once; about an eighth is in the top ten. Peripheral blood, approximately 9.6 milliliters per participant, was collected. The origin of this receptor is a man between 18 and 29 years old with type 2 diabetes. Sequencing was carried out using peripheral blood mononuclear cells (PBMCs).

The CDR3: CSASPVTNEKLSF. The CDR3 region has the DNA TGCAGTGCTAGCCCGGTAACTAATGAAAAACTGTCTTTT. The chain is built from TRBV20-1 and TRBJ1-4; no clear D gene. This CDR3 is built from 13 residues. Germline CDR1 reads DFQATT; CDR2 reads SNEGSKA (reference sequence).